This T cell receptor (beta chain) appears in the sequencing data of a study of T cell responses to AZD1222 COVID-19 vaccine. Findings and limits, study-wide: Donor demographics were predominantly white British with a female majority; clonal diversity may be underestimated.

TCRdb keeps only in-frame clones here, not all; method: immunoSEQ multiplex PCR. In the table there are hundreds of thousands of clones, approximately 94% of which are singletons. With regard to this clone: Its specificity is unknown.

Trimming stripped 7 bases from V and 10 bases from J, with 14 bases between. The CDR3 covers 13 residues. This specimen consisted of peripheral blood, obtained on day 0 of MenACWY control vaccination. This rearrangement joins TRBV12-3 or TRBV12-4 to TRBJ1-6; the D is unclear. This TCR came from an adult in good health. This CDR3 is CASNHYPESPLHF. CDR3 coding DNA: TGTGCCAGCAACCACTACCCGGAGTCACCCCTCCACTTT.